A selection of T cell receptor beta chains follows, all from one sample in a study of blood T cell repertoires in COVID-19. Assay used: immunoSEQ multiplex PCR; TCRdb lists only in-frame clones, some missing. Among about 48,000 clones listed, 82% were seen once. Sequenced sample: peripheral blood. These receptor sequences come from a man aged 35 to 55 with acute or convalescent COVID-19. CDR3s include the opening cysteine and the closing phenylalanine or tryptophan. The D gene is left open where the match is weak. Expanded clones get a size class; other rows say once, few or many, or leave the size out.

clone_size,v_call,j_call,d_call,cdr3_aa,cdr3_nt
-,TRBV6-6,TRBJ2-7,TRBD1,CASRRDSATSYEQYF,TGTGCCAGCAGGAGGGACAGCGCGACCTCCTACGAGCAGTACTTC
-,TRBV19,TRBJ2-2,TRBD1,CASSDRGQDGELFF,TGTGCCAGTAGCGACAGGGGTCAGGACGGGGAGCTGTTTTTT
-,TRBV3-1/TRBV3-2,TRBJ1-5,TRBD1,CASSQEGTGNQPQHF,TGTGCCAGCAGCCAAGAAGGGACAGGGAATCAGCCCCAGCATTTT
-,TRBV2,TRBJ1-2,-,CASSPPADNYGYTF,TGTGCCAGCAGTCCGCCCGCAGATAACTATGGCTACACCTTC
-,TRBV30,TRBJ1-2,-,CAAGGLRTYGYTF,TGTGCCGCGGGGGGGTTGAGGACCTATGGCTACACCTTC
-,TRBV6-2/TRBV6-3,TRBJ2-7,TRBD2,CASSSPSGGASEQYF,TGTGCCAGCAGTTCTCCTAGCGGGGGGGCCAGCGAGCAGTACTTC
-,TRBV2,TRBJ1-1,-,CASSPRGRTEAFF,TGTGCCAGCAGTCCTAGGGGTCGGACTGAAGCTTTCTTT
once,TRBV24-1,TRBJ2-2,-,CATSDPTRAGTGELFF,TGTGCCACCAGTGACCCGACCCGGGCGGGCACCGGGGAGCTGTTTTTT
-,TRBV27,TRBJ1-4,TRBD1,CASSFQGAREKLFF,TGTGCCAGCAGTTTCCAGGGGGCCCGTGAAAAACTGTTTTTT
-,TRBV14,TRBJ2-5,-,CASSQALAGQETQYF,TGTGCCAGCAGCCAGGCCCTGGCAGGCCAAGAGACCCAGTACTTC
-,TRBV30,TRBJ2-7,-,CAWSGPSRYEQYF,TGTGCCTGGAGTGGTCCTAGCCGCTACGAGCAGTACTTC
-,TRBV30,TRBJ1-5,-,CAWSVGTPNSYDQPQHF,TGTGCCTGGAGTGTAGGGACACCGAACTCTTATGATCAGCCCCAGCATTTT
-,TRBV4-3,TRBJ1-4,-,CASSQGGGGATNEKLFF,TGCGCCAGCAGCCAAGGGGGTGGGGGGGCAACTAATGAAAAACTGTTTTTT
-,TRBV7-6,TRBJ1-1,-,CASSPLGGLRAEAFF,TGTGCCAGCAGCCCCCTGGGCGGGCTGAGGGCTGAAGCTTTCTTT
few,TRBV5-4,TRBJ2-2,TRBD1,CASSLVQGRTGELFF,TGTGCCAGCAGCTTGGTACAGGGGCGCACCGGGGAGCTGTTTTTT
-,TRBV5-4,TRBJ1-1,-,CASSLLDSNTEAFF,TGTGCCAGCAGCTTGCTGGACTCGAACACTGAAGCTTTCTTT
few,TRBV5-5,TRBJ1-1,TRBD1,CASSSVTGGWEAFF,TGTGCCAGCAGCTCGGTTACAGGGGGCTGGGAAGCTTTCTTT
-,TRBV12-3/TRBV12-4,TRBJ1-3,-,CASSFRGNTIYF,TGTGCCAGCAGTTTTCGTGGAAACACCATATATTTT
-,TRBV28,TRBJ2-1,TRBD2,CASSSSWWSGRGGEQFF,TGTGCCAGCAGTTCCTCTTGGTGGAGCGGGAGAGGCGGGGAGCAGTTCTTC
-,TRBV5-1,TRBJ1-3,TRBD1,CASSGTGQGNTIYF,TGCGCCAGCAGCGGGACGGGACAGGGAAACACCATATATTTT
-,TRBV18,TRBJ2-1,-,CASSREVNGGNEQFF,TGTGCCAGCTCGCGAGAGGTCAACGGTGGCAATGAGCAGTTCTTC
few,TRBV5-1,TRBJ1-1,-,CASSFGQTNTEAFF,TGCGCCAGCAGCTTCGGACAGACCAACACTGAAGCTTTCTTT
-,TRBV11-3,TRBJ2-1,TRBD2,CASSLNSGEQFF,TGTGCCAGCAGCTTAAATAGCGGGGAGCAGTTCTTC
-,TRBV4-1,TRBJ2-5,TRBD2,CASSQLAGESETQYF,TGCGCCAGCAGCCAACTAGCGGGGGAGTCTGAGACCCAGTACTTC
once,TRBV27,TRBJ2-7,TRBD1,CASSLFKRTGTEQYF,TGTGCCAGCAGTTTATTCAAACGGACAGGGACCGAGCAGTACTTC
-,TRBV12-1,TRBJ1-2,-,CASSSSGTGGNYGYTF,TGTGCCAGCAGCTCTTCCGGGACAGGGGGTAACTATGGCTACACCTTC
-,TRBV28,TRBJ2-1,-,CASSLGTYNEQFF,TGTGCCAGCAGTTTAGGTACTTACAATGAGCAGTTCTTC
-,TRBV6-5,TRBJ1-4,-,CASRKGREKLFF,TGTGCCAGCAGAAAGGGGAGGGAAAAACTGTTTTTT
-,TRBV24-1,TRBJ1-1,-,CATSDHDRYAEAFF,TGTGCCACCAGTGACCACGACAGGTACGCTGAAGCTTTCTTT
once,TRBV9,TRBJ1-2,TRBD1,CASSVSSGTGFGYTF,TGTGCCAGCAGCGTATCCTCCGGGACAGGGTTCGGCTACACCTTC
-,TRBV6-5,TRBJ1-1,-,CASSYSIGGSTEAFF,TGTGCCAGCAGTTACTCGATTGGAGGGTCCACTGAAGCTTTCTTT
-,TRBV24-1,TRBJ1-2,-,CATSDPPETYGYTF,TGTGCCACCAGTGACCCTCCGGAGACCTATGGCTACACCTTC
-,TRBV27,TRBJ1-5,-,CASSYLSTGINQPQHF,TGTGCCAGCAGTTACCTATCCACAGGGATAAATCAGCCCCAGCATTTT
-,TRBV11-2,TRBJ2-5,-,CASSPDRQETQYF,TGTGCCAGCAGCCCTGACAGACAAGAGACCCAGTACTTC
-,TRBV27,TRBJ1-5,-,CASSQGFGSQPQHF,TGTGCCAGTTCTCAGGGGTTCGGTAGTCAGCCCCAGCATTTT
few,TRBV10-3,TRBJ1-2,-,CAISEIEGWGGYTF,TGTGCCATCAGTGAAATTGAGGGTTGGGGTGGCTACACCTTC
-,TRBV7-8,TRBJ2-7,TRBD1,CASSLGILTGSYEQYF,TGTGCCAGCAGCTTAGGTATATTGACAGGGTCCTACGAGCAGTACTTC
-,TRBV5-4,TRBJ1-3,-,CASSAGKTGNTIYF,TGTGCCAGCAGCGCCGGGAAGACCGGAAACACCATATATTTT
-,TRBV23-1,TRBJ2-7,-,CASSQGVPYEQYF,TGCGCCAGCAGTCAGGGAGTGCCCTACGAGCAGTACTTC
-,TRBV19,TRBJ2-1,TRBD2,CASSIGGGNLNEQFF,TGTGCCAGTAGTATCGGGGGGGGCAATTTAAATGAGCAGTTCTTC
-,TRBV19,TRBJ2-2,TRBD1,CASTVQGAVTGELFF,TGTGCCAGTACGGTACAGGGGGCAGTTACCGGGGAGCTGTTTTTT
-,TRBV5-1,TRBJ2-7,-,CASSFSAGTGGYEQYF,TGCGCCAGCAGCTTCAGCGCAGGGACCGGGGGTTACGAGCAGTACTTC
-,TRBV19,TRBJ1-2,-,CASSILDSYTF,TGTGCCAGTAGTATACTGGACAGCTACACCTTC
-,TRBV4-2,TRBJ2-3,-,CASSQPELGRGDTQYF,TGTGCCAGCAGCCAACCCGAACTAGGTCGAGGAGATACGCAGTATTTT
once,TRBV25-1,TRBJ1-1,-,CASSEYKNTEAFF,TGTGCCAGCAGTGAATATAAGAACACTGAAGCTTTCTTT
-,TRBV30,TRBJ2-5,TRBD1,CAWGRTGPETQYF,TGTGCCTGGGGGCGGACAGGACCAGAGACCCAGTACTTC
-,TRBV30,TRBJ2-3,-,CAWRGQTYTQYF,TGTGCCTGGAGGGGGCAGACCTATACGCAGTATTTT
-,TRBV5-1,TRBJ2-7,-,CASSSSELAGSKEQYF,TGCGCCAGCAGCTCCTCGGAACTTGCAGGGTCTAAAGAGCAGTACTTC
-,TRBV9,TRBJ2-5,-,CASSVPEGAQYF,TGTGCCAGCAGCGTACCCGAGGGGGCCCAGTACTTC
-,TRBV20-1,TRBJ2-7,TRBD1,CSIHRGYEQYF,TGCAGCATTCACAGGGGGTACGAGCAGTACTTC
-,TRBV19,TRBJ2-7,-,CASSMIGRGYEQYF,TGTGCCAGTAGTATGATTGGAAGGGGGTACGAGCAGTACTTC
-,TRBV5-1,TRBJ2-1,-,CASSPPRVYNEQFF,TGCGCCAGCAGCCCACCCAGGGTCTACAATGAGCAGTTCTTC
-,TRBV4-2,TRBJ1-4,TRBD1,CASSLEGTGGEKLFF,TGTGCCAGCAGCCTGGAGGGGACAGGGGGTGAAAAACTGTTTTTT
-,TRBV18,TRBJ1-5,-,CASSPTGQYQPQHF,TGTGCCAGCTCACCGACAGGTCAATATCAGCCCCAGCATTTT
-,TRBV29-1,TRBJ2-1,TRBD1,CSGTGQDEQFF,TGCAGCGGGACAGGGCAGGATGAGCAGTTCTTC